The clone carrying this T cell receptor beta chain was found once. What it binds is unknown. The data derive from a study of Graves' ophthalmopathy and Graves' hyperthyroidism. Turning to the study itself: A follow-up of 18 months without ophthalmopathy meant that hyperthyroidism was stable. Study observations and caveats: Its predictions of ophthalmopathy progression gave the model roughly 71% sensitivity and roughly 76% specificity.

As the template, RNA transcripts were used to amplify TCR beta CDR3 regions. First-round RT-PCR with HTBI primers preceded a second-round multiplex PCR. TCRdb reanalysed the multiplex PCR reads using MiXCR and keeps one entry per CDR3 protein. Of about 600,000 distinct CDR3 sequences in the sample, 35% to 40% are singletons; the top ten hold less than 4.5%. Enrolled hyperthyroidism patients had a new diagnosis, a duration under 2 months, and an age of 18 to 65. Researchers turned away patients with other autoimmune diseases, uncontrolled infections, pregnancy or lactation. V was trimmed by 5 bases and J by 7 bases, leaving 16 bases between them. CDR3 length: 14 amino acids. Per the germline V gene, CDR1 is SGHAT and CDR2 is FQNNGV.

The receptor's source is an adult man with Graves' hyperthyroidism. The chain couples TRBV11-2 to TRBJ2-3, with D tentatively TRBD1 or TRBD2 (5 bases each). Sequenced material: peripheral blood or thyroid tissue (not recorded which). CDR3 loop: CASSPGTGINTQYF. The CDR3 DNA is TGTGCCAGCAGCCCTGGGACGGGTATTAATACGCAGTATTTT.